This T cell receptor (beta chain) is from a study of blood T cell repertoires in COVID-19. The method was immunoSEQ multiplex PCR; TCRdb's version includes in-frame clones alone and lacks a portion of them. The sample contains a few hundred thousand clones, roughly 88% of which appear only once. This CDR3 is built from 16 residues. Germline CDR1 and CDR2: SGHKS and YYEKEE (reference sequence). Losses at the gene ends were 4 bases for V and 0 bases for J; bases not matched to a gene: 6. This clonotype was sampled from a woman in her 30s who had recovered from COVID-19. Source material: PBMCs or T cells enriched from blood (not recorded which). J is TRBJ2-2 and V is TRBV5-5, with 7 bases fitting TRBD2. CDR3 nucleotide sequence: TGTGCCAGCAGCGACAAACTAGCGCCGAACACCGGGGAGCTGTTTTTT. It yields the protein CASSDKLAPNTGELFF.